A selection of T cell receptor beta chains follows, all from one sample in a study of T cell repertoires in cytomegalovirus infection. TCRdb called the reads again in MiXCR, with one record for every CDR3 protein. This sample has approximately 300,000 distinct CDR3 sequences, with 25% found just once. No antigen has been identified for these receptors. Sequences were derived from cultured PBMCs, sampled from culture after CMV antigen stimulation. These TCRs come from a human donor in good health (CMV status not recorded). Some clones in this sample may be carry-over from other donors' samples. CDR3s include the opening cysteine and the closing phenylalanine or tryptophan. D genes are given only for firm matches. Rows give clone size only sometimes, using once, few, many, or a class for an expanded clone.

TRBD2,NA,18,TRBJ2-2,TRBV7-9,CASSFPGLALRGTGELFF,TGTGCCAGCAGCTTCCCCGGACTAGCGCTGAGGGGGACCGGGGAGCTGTTTTTT
NA,few,15,TRBJ1-5,TRBV6-1,CASRPGDTLYQPQHF,TGTGCCAGCAGACCGGGGGACACCCTGTATCAGCCCCAGCATTTT
TRBD1,many,15,TRBJ2-5,TRBV29-1,CSVEPGRGREETQYF,TGCAGCGTTGAGCCGGGCAGGGGGCGAGAGGAGACCCAGTACTTC
TRBD1,NA,13,TRBJ2-7,TRBV29-1,CSALGQGVYEQYF,TGCAGCGCCCTGGGACAGGGGGTCTACGAGCAGTACTTC
TRBD2,few,18,TRBJ2-1,TRBV19,CASSNARASGRWYNEQFF,TGTGCCAGTAGTAATGCCCGGGCTAGCGGGAGGTGGTACAATGAGCAGTTCTTC
TRBD1,few,13,TRBJ1-5,TRBV19,CASSMSGGRPQHF,TGTGCCAGTAGTATGTCAGGGGGTCGGCCCCAGCATTTT
TRBD2,NA,16,TRBJ2-3,TRBV5-1,CASSPTERGGTDTQYF,TGCGCCAGCAGCCCGACGGAGCGGGGGGGCACAGATACGCAGTATTTT
NA,NA,14,TRBJ2-3,TRBV4-1,CASSHVLATDTQYF,TGCGCCAGCAGCCATGTGCTAGCCACAGATACGCAGTATTTT
NA,many,14,TRBJ2-3,TRBV7-2,CASSGSRSTDTQYF,TGTGCCAGCAGCGGGAGCAGGAGCACAGATACGCAGTATTTT
TRBD1,NA,13,TRBJ1-1,TRBV29-1,CSAFPGQGTEAFF,TGCAGCGCGTTCCCGGGACAGGGAACTGAAGCTTTCTTT
NA,NA,14,TRBJ2-5,TRBV28,CASSDAGPRETQYF,TGTGCCAGCAGTGACGCCGGACCGAGAGAGACCCAGTACTTC
NA,many,13,TRBJ2-7,TRBV12-3/TRBV12-4,CASSPGGPYEQYF,TGTGCCAGCAGCCCCGGAGGGCCTTACGAGCAGTACTTC
NA,NA,13,TRBJ1-1,TRBV19,CASSKTANTEAFF,TGTGCCAGTAGTAAGACAGCAAACACTGAAGCTTTCTTT
NA,once,13,TRBJ2-1,TRBV14,CASSQREDNEQFF,TGTGCCAGCAGCCAGAGGGAGGACAATGAGCAGTTCTTC
NA,NA,13,TRBJ2-5,TRBV7-2,CASSQGAQETQYF,TGTGCCAGCAGCCAAGGGGCACAAGAGACCCAGTACTTC
TRBD2,NA,15,TRBJ2-7,TRBV20-1,CSARRLAGVQDEQYF,TGCAGTGCTCGACGACTAGCGGGAGTGCAAGACGAGCAGTACTTC
NA,NA,13,TRBJ2-7,TRBV2,CASSEQGVAEQYF,TGTGCCAGCAGTGAACAGGGTGTGGCCGAGCAGTACTTC
NA,few,15,TRBJ1-4,TRBV24-1,CATSDSSGPNEKLFF,TGTGCCACCAGTGACTCCTCAGGGCCTAATGAAAAACTGTTTTTT
NA,few,14,TRBJ1-2,TRBV2,CASSGEMGAYGYTF,TGTGCCAGCAGTGGGGAAATGGGCGCCTATGGCTACACCTTC
TRBD1,few,13,TRBJ1-5,TRBV7-3,CASSGQGYQPQHF,TGTGCCAGCAGCGGACAGGGCTATCAGCCCCAGCATTTT
NA,few,13,TRBJ1-2,TRBV7-2,CASSPPEAGGYTF,TGTGCCAGCAGCCCCCCCGAGGCGGGTGGCTACACCTTC
NA,NA,13,TRBJ1-2,TRBV5-1,CASSLEAGYGYTF,TGCGCCAGCAGCTTGGAGGCCGGATATGGCTACACCTTC
NA,many,15,TRBJ2-3,TRBV7-2,CASRKGLPVPDTQYF,TGTGCCAGCAGAAAAGGACTACCTGTGCCAGATACGCAGTATTTT
NA,NA,11,TRBJ1-1,TRBV28,CASSWSGEAFF,TGTGCCAGCAGTTGGTCCGGTGAAGCTTTCTTT
TRBD2,NA,15,TRBJ2-1,TRBV15,CATSVPAGGGNEQFF,TGTGCCACCAGCGTCCCAGCGGGAGGGGGCAATGAGCAGTTCTTC
NA,many,15,TRBJ2-5,TRBV7-2,CASSLRRGGQETQYF,TGTGCCAGCAGCCTGAGGAGAGGAGGCCAAGAGACCCAGTACTTC
NA,many,11,TRBJ1-3,TRBV7-2,CASSSGNTIYF,TGTGCCAGCAGCTCCGGAAACACCATATATTTT
NA,few,12,TRBJ2-2,TRBV12-3/TRBV12-4,CASSQTRGELFF,TGTGCCAGCAGCCAAACCCGCGGGGAGCTGTTTTTT
TRBD1,few,15,TRBJ2-2,TRBV6-2/TRBV6-3,CASSYGDRNTGELFF,TGTGCCAGCAGTTACGGGGACAGAAACACCGGGGAGCTGTTTTTT
NA,NA,15,TRBJ2-5,TRBV19,CASMVQRGSGETQYF,TGTGCCAGTATGGTCCAGCGAGGGTCGGGCGAGACCCAGTACTTC
TRBD2,NA,15,TRBJ2-7,TRBV27,CASSSGGGGSYEQYF,TGTGCCAGCAGTTCCGGGGGCGGGGGGTCCTACGAGCAGTACTTC
NA,many,14,TRBJ2-7,TRBV7-2,CASSPPTGTYEQYF,TGTGCCAGCAGCCCCCCGACAGGTACCTACGAGCAGTACTTC
NA,NA,21,TRBJ1-2,TRBV6-5,CASRRSTAFGGGDLANYGYTF,TGTGCCAGCAGAAGGTCGACCGCTTTCGGCGGAGGGGACCTAGCCAACTATGGCTACACCTTC
NA,NA,15,TRBJ2-5,TRBV11-2,CASSLVSALQETQYF,TGTGCCAGCAGCTTAGTGTCAGCCCTCCAAGAGACCCAGTACTTC
TRBD1,few,16,TRBJ1-2,TRBV9,CASSGRTYRDRGGYTF,TGTGCCAGCAGCGGCCGAACCTACCGGGACAGGGGTGGCTACACCTTC